This note documents a single T cell receptor beta chain sequence. This entry comes from a study of blood T cell repertoires in COVID-19. For the study at large: Sites in the United States, Italy and Spain provided acute and convalescent COVID-19 samples. T cells, B-cell-depleted T cells, or PBMCs supplied cDNA or gDNA.

The authors' processing: Reference gene primer amplification in the assay estimated nucleated cell counts. Using immunoSEQ multiplex PCR, the repertoire was profiled, and TCRdb retains in-frame clones only, with some absent. Clone size and V and J calls were adopted from that table, with D and trimming inferred from the DNA. The sample contains under 55,000 clones, roughly nine tenths of which appear only once. V dropped 3 bases and J dropped 7 bases, with 13 bases sitting between them. This CDR3 contains 13 residues. Per the germline V gene, CDR1 is SQVTM and CDR2 is ANQGSEA. The sequence was collected from a human donor in a cohort sampled during active COVID-19. The chain has TRBV29-1 and TRBJ2-1; a possible D gene is TRBD2 (6 bases). The sample comprised peripheral blood. CDR3 in amino acids: CSVEKTSLNEQFF. The CDR3 DNA reads as TGCAGCGTTGAGAAGACTAGTCTGAATGAGCAGTTCTTC.